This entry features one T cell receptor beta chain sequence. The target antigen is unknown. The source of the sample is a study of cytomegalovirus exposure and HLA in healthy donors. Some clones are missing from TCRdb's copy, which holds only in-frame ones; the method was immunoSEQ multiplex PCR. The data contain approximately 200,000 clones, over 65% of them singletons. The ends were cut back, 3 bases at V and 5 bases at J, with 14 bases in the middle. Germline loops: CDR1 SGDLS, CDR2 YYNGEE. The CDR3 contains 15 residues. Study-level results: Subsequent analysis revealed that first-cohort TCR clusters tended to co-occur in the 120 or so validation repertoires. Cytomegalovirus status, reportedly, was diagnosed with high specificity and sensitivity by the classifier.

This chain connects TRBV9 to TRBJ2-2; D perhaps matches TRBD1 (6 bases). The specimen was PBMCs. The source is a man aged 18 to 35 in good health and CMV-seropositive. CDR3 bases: TGTGCCAGCAGCGACAGGGCTGAAGAGACCGGGGAGCTGTTTTTT. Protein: CASSDRAEETGELFF.